The 5 T cell receptor beta chains below were found in one sample sequenced in a study of cytomegalovirus exposure and HLA in healthy donors. The repertoire was sequenced with immunoSEQ multiplex PCR; TCRdb's copy has only in-frame clones and lacks some. In the table there are around 220,000 clones, about 91% of which are singletons. Sequencing used PBMCs. The receptor source for this set is a woman aged 18 to 35 in good health and CMV-seronegative.

This chain links TRBV10-3 with TRBJ1-5; TRBD1 matches at 9 bases. V was clipped by 4 bases and J by 3 bases; unmatched bases: 4. The V gene's germline CDR1 is ENHRY and CDR2 SYGVKD. The CDR3 contains 15 residues. For the CDR3, the DNA is TGTGCCATCAGTGGGGGACAGGGTGACAATCAGCCCCAGCATTTT. Translating gives CAISGGQGDNQPQHF.

The chain carries TRBV29-1 and TRBJ2-7, with a weak D call TRBD1 (6 bases). V was shortened by 4 bases and J by 4 bases, with 17 bases between the two germline ends. CDR1 and CDR2 (germline): SQVTM, ANQGSEA. The CDR3 covers 14 residues. The CDR3 region is CSVGVGQYPYEQYF. The CDR3 DNA sequence: TGCAGCGTTGGAGTGGGACAATATCCTTACGAGCAGTACTTC.

V usage is TRBV5-1 and J usage is TRBJ2-1; no reliable D call. Germline V CDR1 and CDR2: SGHRS, YFSETQ. V lost 1 base and J 3 bases, leaving 5 bases between the germline ends. The CDR3 has 13 amino acids. The CDR3 region is CASSLKSYNEQFF. The CDR3 DNA is TGCGCCAGCAGCTTGAAGAGCTACAATGAGCAGTTCTTC. Filled out from reference TRBV5-1 and TRBJ2-1, the complete variable domain reads KAGVTQTPRYLIKTRGQQVTLSCSPISGHRSVSWYQQTPGQGLQFLFEYFSETQRNKGNFPGRFSGRQFSNSRSEMNVSTLELGDSALYLCASSLKSYNEQFFGPGTRLTVL.

The CDR3 nucleotides read TGTGCCAGCAGCCTTGGGCCGATGTACGAGCAGTACTTC. It codes for CASSLGPMYEQYF. The gene calls are TRBV7-3 and TRBJ2-7; D uncertain. Trimming left V 5 bases short and J 4 bases short, with 12 bases between. Germline CDR1 and CDR2: SGHTA and FQGTGA. The CDR3 is 13 residues long.

The rearrangement joins TRBV11-3 to TRBJ1-1; D ambiguous. CDR3 size: 13 residues. Germline V lookup: CDR1 SGHNT, CDR2 YENEEA. The germline V and J ends were trimmed by 3 bases and 4 bases, with 9 bases remaining between them. CDR3 coding DNA: TGTGCCAGCAGCTTTTCTCGCGGCACTGAAGCTTTCTTT. The encoded protein is CASSFSRGTEAFF.